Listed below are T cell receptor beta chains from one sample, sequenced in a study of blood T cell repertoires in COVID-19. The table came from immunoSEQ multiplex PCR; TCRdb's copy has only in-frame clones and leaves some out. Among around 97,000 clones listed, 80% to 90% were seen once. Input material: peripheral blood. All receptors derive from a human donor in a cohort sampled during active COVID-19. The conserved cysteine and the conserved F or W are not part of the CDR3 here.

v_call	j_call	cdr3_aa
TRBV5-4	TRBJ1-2	ASSFMGAGVWGYT
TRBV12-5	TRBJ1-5	ASGLVRRGQGYMSSNQPQH
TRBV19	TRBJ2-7	ASSGQGSSYEQY
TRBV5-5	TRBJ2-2	ASSFIAEGTGELF
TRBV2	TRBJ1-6	ASRGSNTYNSPLH
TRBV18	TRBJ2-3	ASSLLSSALSTDTQY
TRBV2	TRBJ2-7	ASSPGPGLAYEQY
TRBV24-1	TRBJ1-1	ATSGALEAF
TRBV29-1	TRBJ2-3	STTRGGDVTDTQY
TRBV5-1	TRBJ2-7	ASSLDLAGGPNEQY
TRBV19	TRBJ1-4	ASGDRGGEKLF
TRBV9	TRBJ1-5	ASSVGGGLEPQH
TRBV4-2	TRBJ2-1	ASSQEGVHSYNEQF
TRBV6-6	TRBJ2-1	ASSPGRSSGSPDEQF
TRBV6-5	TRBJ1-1	ATKLYRVGTTEAF
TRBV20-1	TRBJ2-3	SASSGNRLTDTQY
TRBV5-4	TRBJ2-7	ASSPGLAESYEQY
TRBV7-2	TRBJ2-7	ASSFGDSSYEQY
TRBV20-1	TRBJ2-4	SAQLENIQY
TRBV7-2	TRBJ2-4	ASSLGIRYASAKNIQY
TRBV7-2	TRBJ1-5	ASSLGWGLNQPQH
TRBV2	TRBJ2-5	ASSGVQETQY
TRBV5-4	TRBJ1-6	ASSLQGLDASPLH
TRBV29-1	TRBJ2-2	SVEVSAGELF
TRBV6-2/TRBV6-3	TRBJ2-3	ASSPSFEGGNTDTQY
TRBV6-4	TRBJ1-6	ASSGGRDSPLH
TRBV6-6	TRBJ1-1	ASSYHTGMSTEAF
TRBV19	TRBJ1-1	ASSISGIYATEAF
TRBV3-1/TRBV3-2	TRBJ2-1	ASSLLPPGTSGSNEQF
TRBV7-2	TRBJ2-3	ASSLDRGLTDTQY
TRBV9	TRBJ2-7	ASSPPGRTYEQY
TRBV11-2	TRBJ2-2	ASRSRFLWGTNTGELF
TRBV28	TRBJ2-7	ASSLWGTGAHHYEQY
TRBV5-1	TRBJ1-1	ASSLAGPLGGTEAF
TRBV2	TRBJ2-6	ALGGDGANVLT
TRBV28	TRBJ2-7	ASSLRQGGPYEQY
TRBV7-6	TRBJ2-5	ASSLAMQGLKETQY